This is a list of T cell receptor beta chains from one sample in a study of blood T cell repertoires in COVID-19. The protocol was immunoSEQ multiplex PCR, while the TCRdb copy is restricted to in-frame clones and leaves out a portion. This sample has approximately 290,000 clones, with 80% to 90% found just once. Sequenced material: PBMCs or T cells enriched from blood (not recorded which). These receptors were obtained from a woman aged 25 to 39 who had recovered from COVID-19. Each CDR3 is given with its conserved first and last residue. Each record gives: J gene, clone size, V gene, D gene, CDR3 DNA, CDR3 protein. The D gene is left open where the match is weak. Size tells how often a clone was seen (once, few, many) or the class of an expanded clone, and some rows leave it out.

J gene: TRBJ1-6
clone size: -
V gene: TRBV9
D gene: TRBD1
CDR3 DNA: TGTGCCAGCAGCGTGGGGACAGGTGAAGAAAATTCACCCCTCCACTTT
CDR3 protein: CASSVGTGEENSPLHF

J gene: TRBJ1-2
clone size: -
V gene: TRBV19
D gene: -
CDR3 DNA: TGTGCCAGTAGCCCCTTCCGAGACATTAACTATGGCTACACCTTC
CDR3 protein: CASSPFRDINYGYTF

J gene: TRBJ2-6
clone size: -
V gene: TRBV5-4
D gene: TRBD2
CDR3 DNA: TGTGCCAGCAACCGGGGGGGGCCCAACTCTGGGGCCAACGTCCTGACTTTC
CDR3 protein: CASNRGGPNSGANVLTF

J gene: TRBJ2-5
clone size: -
V gene: TRBV7-7
D gene: TRBD1
CDR3 DNA: TGTGCCAGCAGCCCCGACAGGGTGGATGGAGAGACCCAGTACTTC
CDR3 protein: CASSPDRVDGETQYF

J gene: TRBJ1-5
clone size: -
V gene: TRBV5-6
D gene: -
CDR3 DNA: TGTGCCAGCAGCCGCTCGGTCAATCAGCCCCAGCATTTT
CDR3 protein: CASSRSVNQPQHF

J gene: TRBJ2-4
clone size: -
V gene: TRBV10-1
D gene: TRBD1
CDR3 DNA: TGCGCCAGCAGTGAGTCGTCCCCGACAGGGACCAAAAACATTCAGTACTTC
CDR3 protein: CASSESSPTGTKNIQYF

J gene: TRBJ1-2
clone size: -
V gene: TRBV28
D gene: -
CDR3 DNA: TGTGCCAGCATGCCCGGGCAGCGGAGCTATGGCTACACCTTC
CDR3 protein: CASMPGQRSYGYTF

J gene: TRBJ1-5
clone size: -
V gene: TRBV20-1
D gene: -
CDR3 DNA: TGCAGTGCTACTGACAAGTTAAGGGGGTCTGGCAATCAGCCCCAGCATTTT
CDR3 protein: CSATDKLRGSGNQPQHF

J gene: TRBJ1-3
clone size: -
V gene: TRBV28
D gene: -
CDR3 DNA: TGTGCCATAACACAGCCCTTCTCTGGAAACACCATATATTTT
CDR3 protein: CAITQPFSGNTIYF

J gene: TRBJ2-7
clone size: -
V gene: TRBV15
D gene: -
CDR3 DNA: TGTGCCACCAGCAGAGATCGGTCGATAGAGCAGTACTTC
CDR3 protein: CATSRDRSIEQYF

J gene: TRBJ1-1
clone size: -
V gene: TRBV6-5
D gene: -
CDR3 DNA: TGTGCCAGCAGTTACTCACGGGGGAACACTGAAGCTTTCTTT
CDR3 protein: CASSYSRGNTEAFF

J gene: TRBJ1-5
clone size: few
V gene: TRBV2
D gene: -
CDR3 DNA: TGTGCCAGCAGTGGGGGCTACGGCAATCAGCCCCAGCATTTT
CDR3 protein: CASSGGYGNQPQHF

J gene: TRBJ1-1
clone size: few
V gene: TRBV4-1
D gene: -
CDR3 DNA: TGCGCCAGCAGCCAAGAGTACAGGAAATACACTGAAGCTTTCTTT
CDR3 protein: CASSQEYRKYTEAFF